A selection of T cell receptor beta chains follows, all from one sample in a study of blood T cell repertoires in COVID-19. The repertoire was sequenced with immunoSEQ multiplex PCR; TCRdb's copy has only in-frame clones and lacks some. Of 84,000 or so clones in the sample, roughly 80% were seen once. The sample was peripheral blood. All receptors derive from a woman aged 80 or older with acute or convalescent COVID-19. Both conserved end residues are trimmed from each CDR3. Fields, in order: J gene, V gene, clone size, CDR3 protein. Rows may omit the clone size; those that give it use once, few, many or a size class.

J gene: TRBJ1-6; V gene: TRBV27; clone size: few; CDR3 protein: ASSSRDGGSPLH
J gene: TRBJ1-2; V gene: TRBV24-1; clone size: NA; CDR3 protein: ATSDRDRLRDGYT
J gene: TRBJ2-7; V gene: TRBV2; clone size: NA; CDR3 protein: ASRVTGYEQY
J gene: TRBJ1-1; V gene: TRBV7-2; clone size: NA; CDR3 protein: ASSLDRAEAF
J gene: TRBJ2-7; V gene: TRBV10-2; clone size: NA; CDR3 protein: ASSRPQRGVREQY
J gene: TRBJ2-7; V gene: TRBV6-2/TRBV6-3; clone size: NA; CDR3 protein: ASSRDRSEQY
J gene: TRBJ2-7; V gene: TRBV18; clone size: NA; CDR3 protein: ASSPQMGLYEQY
J gene: TRBJ2-1; V gene: TRBV28; clone size: NA; CDR3 protein: ASSLGGGSYNEQF
J gene: TRBJ2-7; V gene: TRBV12-3/TRBV12-4; clone size: NA; CDR3 protein: ASSLTRDEQY
J gene: TRBJ1-3; V gene: TRBV14; clone size: NA; CDR3 protein: ASSHGSGGNTIY
J gene: TRBJ1-6; V gene: TRBV14; clone size: NA; CDR3 protein: ASSQVLDSSSYNSPLH
J gene: TRBJ2-3; V gene: TRBV27; clone size: NA; CDR3 protein: ASKLGGGTDTQY
J gene: TRBJ1-1; V gene: TRBV11-3; clone size: NA; CDR3 protein: ASSLGQGLMNTEAF
J gene: TRBJ2-3; V gene: TRBV6-4; clone size: NA; CDR3 protein: ASSARGTDTQY
J gene: TRBJ2-1; V gene: TRBV29-1; clone size: few; CDR3 protein: SVGQRGAHNEQF
J gene: TRBJ1-2; V gene: TRBV6-6; clone size: NA; CDR3 protein: ASSYSGQRVYGYT